Listed below are T cell receptor beta chains from one sample, sequenced in a study of cytomegalovirus exposure and HLA in healthy donors. TCRdb's copy holds only in-frame clones and misses some; the assay was immunoSEQ multiplex PCR. Here the sample spans some 200,000 clones, around 85% being singletons. The sample taken for sequencing was PBMCs. The receptors come from a man in his forties in good health and CMV-seropositive. CDR3s include the opening cysteine and the closing phenylalanine or tryptophan. The D gene is left open where the match is weak. The size of a clone is reported for some rows only, either as once, few or many, or as a class for expanded clones.

>TRBV5-1|TRBJ1-5|TRBD1|NA
TGCGCCAGCAGCCCCACCGGGACAGGGGTTGGGCAGCCCCAGCATTTT
CASSPTGTGVGQPQHF
>TRBV28|TRBJ2-5|TRBD2|NA
TGTGCCAGCAGTCCTAGCGGGGGGGCGAGTAAGACCCAGTACTTC
CASSPSGGASKTQYF
>TRBV5-6|TRBJ2-7|NA|NA
TGTGCCAGCAGCTTGGCGGGGGGCTATTTTTACGAGCAGTACTTC
CASSLAGGYFYEQYF
>TRBV27|TRBJ2-2|NA|NA
TGTGCCAGCAGTTTTGGAAGGGGATACACCGGGGAGCTGTTTTTT
CASSFGRGYTGELFF
>TRBV12-5|TRBJ1-2|NA|NA
TGTGCTAGTGGCCCCCTCCCGGCAGGCTATGGCTACACCTTC
CASGPLPAGYGYTF
>TRBV19|TRBJ1-1|NA|NA
TGTGCCAGTAGTATAAGGACAGACATGAACACTGAAGCTTTCTTT
CASSIRTDMNTEAFF
>TRBV2|TRBJ1-1|TRBD1|NA
TGTGCCAGCAGGAAGGAGACAGGGGGCTTCACTGAAGCTTTCTTT
CASRKETGGFTEAFF
>TRBV15|TRBJ2-2|NA|NA
TGTGCCACCAGCCTAGGCTACTCGAACACCGGGGAGCTGTTTTTT
CATSLGYSNTGELFF
>TRBV6-1|TRBJ1-5|NA|NA
TGTGCCAGCAGTGAAGCCCACTCCCCCCAGCCCCAGCATTTT
CASSEAHSPQPQHF
>TRBV4-3|TRBJ1-1|NA|NA
TGCGCCAGCAGTACGGCACCTCGGGGCACTGAAGCTTTCTTT
CASSTAPRGTEAFF
>TRBV19|TRBJ2-7|NA|NA
TGTGCCAGTAGTATAGAACGGAGGGCCGAGCAGTACTTC
CASSIERRAEQYF
>TRBV30|TRBJ1-3|NA|NA
TGTGCCTGGACCCGCGGCGCGGGTTCTGGAAACACCATATATTTT
CAWTRGAGSGNTIYF
>TRBV4-3|TRBJ1-4|TRBD1|NA
TGCGCCAGCAGCAAACTGACAGGGGGAACTAATGAAAAACTGTTTTTT
CASSKLTGGTNEKLFF
>TRBV6-5|TRBJ1-2|TRBD1|few
TGTGCCAGCAGTGCCTCCAGGGGGGTTGGCTATGGCTACACCTTC
CASSASRGVGYGYTF
>TRBV27|TRBJ2-3|TRBD1|NA
TGTGCCAGCAGTATCAGGGGGCTGGTAAATACGCAGTATTTT
CASSIRGLVNTQYF
>TRBV7-3|TRBJ2-1|NA|NA
TGTGCCAGCTCTCCTCCGGGCGGGGCCGTCAATGAGCAGTTCTTC
CASSPPGGAVNEQFF
>TRBV10-3|TRBJ2-2|NA|once
TGTGCCATCAGTCGGCGGTCCGGGTCGGGCACCGGGGAGCTGTTTTTT
CAISRRSGSGTGELFF
>TRBV30|TRBJ1-2|TRBD1|NA
TGTGCCTGGCGCTACCCCAGGGACAGGGCTTCTCCGAACTATGGCTACACCTTC
CAWRYPRDRASPNYGYTF
>TRBV19|TRBJ2-1|TRBD2|once
TGTGCCAGTAGTATAGAACTAGCGGGGGGGCCGAGGTACAATGAGCAGTTCTTC
CASSIELAGGPRYNEQFF
>TRBV6-4|TRBJ2-2|NA|NA
TGTGCCAGCAGTCCTTTGGCTCGGGGGTTAAACACCGGGGAGCTGTTTTTT
CASSPLARGLNTGELFF
>TRBV7-2|TRBJ1-2|TRBD1|NA
TGTGCCAGCAGCTTCCAGACAGGGTGGGGTAGTGGCTACACCTTC
CASSFQTGWGSGYTF
>TRBV9|TRBJ2-2|NA|NA
TGTGCCAGCAGCGTCGCAACAGCTGACGGGGAGCTGTTTTTT
CASSVATADGELFF
>TRBV27|TRBJ2-7|NA|few
TGTGCCAGCAGTTCACAGGGCGACTACGAGCAGTACTTC
CASSSQGDYEQYF
>TRBV19|TRBJ1-1|NA|few
TGTGCCAGTAGTCACCCGACAGAGAACACTGAAGCTTTCTTT
CASSHPTENTEAFF
>TRBV11-2|TRBJ2-7|NA|NA
TGTGCCAGCAGCCTATCCCTCGGGAGCGAGCAGTACTTC
CASSLSLGSEQYF
>TRBV27|TRBJ2-6|NA|NA
TGTGCCAGCAGCGCTGGGGGGTCTGGAGCCAACGTCCTGACTTTC
CASSAGGSGANVLTF
>TRBV11-2|TRBJ1-1|NA|NA
TGTGCCAGCAGCGACACGGGGGGGGAAGCTTTCTTT
CASSDTGGEAFF
>TRBV6-5|TRBJ1-1|NA|NA
TGTGCCAGCAGGGAGACAGGCCTGAACACTGAAGCTTTCTTT
CASRETGLNTEAFF
>TRBV29-1|TRBJ2-6|TRBD1|once
TGCAGCGGGCTCCGGGACAGACTCTCTGGGGCCAACGTCCTGACTTTC
CSGLRDRLSGANVLTF
>TRBV6-1|TRBJ2-1|NA|NA
TGTGCCAGCACTTGGACAAGGAAGGACAATGAGCAGTTCTTC
CASTWTRKDNEQFF
>TRBV5-4|TRBJ2-1|TRBD2|NA
TGTGCCAGCAGCCCTAGCGGGGGGAGTTACAATGAGCAGTTCTTC
CASSPSGGSYNEQFF
>TRBV4-1|TRBJ1-1|NA|NA
TGCGCCAGCAGCCAAGGGGTGTCGGGGTCGGAAGCTTTCTTT
CASSQGVSGSEAFF
>TRBV29-1|TRBJ1-2|TRBD1|NA
TGCAGCGTTGAGGACAGGGTTGGTTCGAACTATGGCTACACCTTC
CSVEDRVGSNYGYTF
>TRBV4-3|TRBJ2-6|NA|NA
TGCGCCAGCAGCCAAGATAAGGCGCGGATCTCTGGGGCCAACGTCCTGACTTTC
CASSQDKARISGANVLTF
>TRBV18|TRBJ1-1|NA|NA
TGTGCCAGCTCACCATTACCGGTTGACACTGAAGCTTTCTTT
CASSPLPVDTEAFF
>TRBV27|TRBJ2-3|NA|NA
TGTGCCAGCAGTTTAGGGGCTGGGCAGGTGGTGGCAGATACGCAGTATTTT
CASSLGAGQVVADTQYF
>TRBV5-4|TRBJ2-2|NA|NA
TGTGCCAGCAGCCCGCAACTAGGGACGAACACCGGGGAGCTGTTTTTT
CASSPQLGTNTGELFF
>TRBV1|TRBJ2-2|NA|NA
TGCACCAGCACAGGACAGGGGGATGTTACCGGGGAGCTGTTTTTT
CTSTGQGDVTGELFF
>TRBV7-2|TRBJ2-5|NA|NA
TGTGCCAGCAGCTTAGCCAGGGCTCAAGAGACCCAGTACTTC
CASSLARAQETQYF
>TRBV4-1|TRBJ2-7|NA|NA
TGCGCCAGCAGCCCCTCCGGGGTGAACTCCTACGAGCAGTACTTC
CASSPSGVNSYEQYF
>TRBV10-3|TRBJ1-1|NA|few
TGTGCCGTATCGGGGGGAAGCACTGAAGCTTTCTTT
CAVSGGSTEAFF
>TRBV5-4|TRBJ2-7|TRBD1|NA
TGTGCCAGCAGCTTGGGGACAGGGAACACCTACGAGCAGTACTTC
CASSLGTGNTYEQYF
>TRBV11-2|TRBJ2-5|TRBD1|NA
TGTGCCAGCAGCTTAGCCCGGGACAGGGGTTTGGAGACCCAGTACTTC
CASSLARDRGLETQYF
>TRBV5-3|TRBJ1-2|NA|NA
TGTGCCAGAAGCTTGAGGAGGGGTGGCTACACCTTC
CARSLRRGGYTF
>TRBV10-3|TRBJ2-5|TRBD1|few
TGTGCCATCAGACCGGGACAGGGGACCGAGACCCAGTACTTC
CAIRPGQGTETQYF
>TRBV2|TRBJ2-7|TRBD2|few
TGTGCCAGCAGTGAAAAAGCGGGGGGGAACTACGAGCAGTACTTC
CASSEKAGGNYEQYF
>TRBV27|TRBJ2-3|TRBD2|once
TGTGCCAGCAGTTTTCGGGGGGGGGCGGGTACAGATACGCAGTATTTT
CASSFRGGAGTDTQYF
>TRBV5-6|TRBJ1-2|NA|once
TGTGCCAGCAGCCCAAATCCGGGGGGGCCTGGCTACACCTTC
CASSPNPGGPGYTF
>TRBV30|TRBJ1-1|TRBD1|NA
TGTGCCTGGAGGAGACAGGGGGTTGGGGCTGAAGCTTTCTTT
CAWRRQGVGAEAFF
>TRBV15|TRBJ1-1|NA|NA
TGTGCCACCAGCAGAGATGCCAGGGATTCCACTGAAGCTTTCTTT
CATSRDARDSTEAFF
>TRBV29-1|TRBJ2-7|TRBD2|NA
TGCAGCGTAGCGGGGGGGAGGAGCTCCTACGAGCAGTACTTC
CSVAGGRSSYEQYF
>TRBV7-3|TRBJ2-3|TRBD2|once
TGTGCCAGCAGCTTAAAGGGGACTAGGGATACGCAGTATTTT
CASSLKGTRDTQYF
>TRBV2|TRBJ2-7|NA|few
TGTGCCAGGGATGTGGAGGGGGCGGTCTACGAGCAGTACTTC
CARDVEGAVYEQYF
>TRBV15|TRBJ1-4|NA|NA
TGTGCCACCAGCAGAGATCCCGGTGCCTCCGAAAAACTGTTTTTT
CATSRDPGASEKLFF
>TRBV28|TRBJ1-1|NA|few
TGTGCCAGCAGGGAGGGAGTAGGTTACGCTTTAGCTTTCTTT
CASREGVGYALAFF
>TRBV28|TRBJ1-5|TRBD1|few
TGTGCCAGCGCCGGGGGCGGGACAGGGGAAAATCAGCCCCAGCATTTT
CASAGGGTGENQPQHF